Shown below are 27 T cell receptor beta chains from a single sample sequenced in a study of immune heterogeneity within non-small cell lung tumors. The authors used 550 to 750 ng of bulk tumor genomic DNA per sample as template. Taken during surgery, several biopsies per primary tumor were spaced as far apart as possible within the tumor mass. With untreated, newly diagnosed non-small cell lung cancer, the patients went on to undergo curative surgery. In a multiplex PCR, 32 V and 13 J primers amplified TCR beta CDR3. TCRdb processed the multiplex PCR reads anew with MiXCR; each CDR3 protein has one entry. The profile shows 20,000 to 25,000 distinct CDR3 sequences, roughly 30% of them singletons. The specimen sequenced was lung tumor tissue. These receptors were collected from a man aged 40-50 years with non-small cell lung cancer.

This clonotype is medium-sized (0.01 to 0.1%) within its sample. This chain joins TRBV13 and TRBJ2-7; 11 bases align to TRBD2. CDR1 is PRHDT and CDR2 is FYEKMQ in the germline V gene (reference sequence). CDR3 length: 16 residues. V lost 5 bases and J lost 1; bases outside the gene matches: 7. CDR3 sequence reads: CASSRTLAGVSYEQYF. The CDR3 coding sequence is TGTGCCAGCAGCCGAACACTAGCGGGAGTTTCCTACGAGCAGTACTTC.

The chain combines TRBV11-2 with TRBJ2-1; 10 bases agree with TRBD2. The germline V gene has CDR1 SGHAT and CDR2 FQNNGV. Losses at the gene ends were 3 bases for V and 7 bases for J; bases not matched to a gene: 6. The CDR3 extends over 15 amino acids. The CDR3 nucleotides read TGTGCCAGCAGCTTGGCTAGCGGGAGCGTGAATGAGCAGTTCTTC. It yields the protein CASSLASGSVNEQFF.

In this sample, this clonotype turned up a few times. V and J are TRBV7-6 and TRBJ1-3; 8 nucleotides match TRBD1. This CDR3 spans 15 amino acids. Germline CDR1 reads SGHVS; CDR2 reads FNYEAQ. V gave up 2 bases and J gave up 4 bases; unmatched junction bases: 4. CDR3 sequence reads: CASSLQGAMGNTIYF. The CDR3 coding sequence is TGTGCCAGCAGCTTACAGGGGGCGATGGGAAACACCATATATTTT.

This clonotype has just a few counts. The chain combines TRBV5-6 with TRBJ2-2, with D possibly matching TRBD1 (6 bases). The CDR3 loop spans 14 amino acids. Germline V CDR1 and CDR2: SGHDT, YYEEEE. V lost 4 bases to trimming and J lost 5 bases, with 12 bases between them. CDR3 coding DNA: TGTGCCAGCAGCCGCGTAAGGGGGACCGGGGAGCTGTTTTTT. It codes for CASSRVRGTGELFF.

This clonotype was counted between two and nine times. V and J are TRBV19 and TRBJ2-1; TRBD1 might be the D (6 bases). The CDR3 spans 13 residues. Germline CDR1 reads LNHDA; CDR2 reads SQIVND (reference sequence). Trimming took off 8 bases at V and 2 bases at J, with 10 bases between the two ends. CDR3 sequence: CASHGDTYNEQFF. The CDR3 nucleotides are TGTGCCAGTCACGGGGACACCTACAATGAGCAGTTCTTC. The full variable domain, with the rest looked up from reference TRBV19 and TRBJ2-1, is DGGITQSPKYLFRKEGQNVTLSCEQNLNHDAMYWYRQDPGQGLRLIYYSQIVNDFQKGDIAEGYSVSREKKESFPLTVTSAQKNPTAFYLCASHGDTYNEQFFGPGTRLTVL.

This clonotype was seen a few times. The CDR3 sequence is CSASYRGQSLHSPLHF. DNA of the CDR3: TGCAGTGCTAGCTACAGGGGGCAAAGTCTACATTCACCCCTCCACTTT. This chain joins TRBV20-1 and TRBJ1-6; 9 bases are a match to TRBD1. Germline CDR1 DFQATT, CDR2 SNEGSKA (reference sequence). Trimming removed 3 bases from V and 8 bases from J; junction bases left unmatched: 11. CDR3 size: 16 residues.

The J gene is TRBJ2-2, the V gene TRBV27; no definite D call. Trimming left V 4 bases short and J 4 bases short, with 13 bases between. The CDR3 sequence is 15 residues long. Germline V lookup: CDR1 MNHEY, CDR2 SMNVEV (reference sequence). CDR3 amino acids: CASSSRARSTGELFF. DNA of the CDR3: TGTGCCAGCAGTTCGCGAGCGCGGAGCACCGGGGAGCTGTTTTTT.

A word on this clonotype: Compared with germline, one end of the junction differs, possibly owing to a read error. The CDR3 nucleotides are TGTGCCAGCACTCCCACCGGACTAGCGGGTAACTTTTACAATGGGCAGTTCTTC. As protein: CASTPTGLAGNFYNGQFF. The chain uses TRBV6-1 and TRBJ2-1, with 11 bases lining up with TRBD2. Germline V lookup: CDR1 MNHNS, CDR2 SASEGT. This CDR3 is built from 18 residues.

In its sample, this clonotype was seen a few times. V usage is TRBV18 and J usage is TRBJ2-7, with D uncertain. Germline-derived CDR1 and CDR2 are KGHSH and LQKENI. This CDR3 has 12 residues. Between the trimmed V and J ends, which lost 3 bases and 3 bases, there was a span of 6 bases. The CDR3 is CASSPNSYEQYF. CDR3 coding DNA: TGTGCCAGCTCACCCAACAGCTACGAGCAGTACTTC.

The V gene is TRBV12-3 or TRBV12-4, the J gene TRBJ1-1, with 8 bases fitting TRBD1. This CDR3 comprises 14 residues. Trimming at V came to 5 bases and at J to 1 base, leaving 3 bases not matched to a gene. CDR3 sequence (DNA): TGTGCCAGCAGTCCTGGGACAGGGAACACTGAAGCTTTCTTT. This sequence encodes CASSPGTGNTEAFF.

Remarks on this clonotype: A much larger clone differs from this one at a single base, so this may be a read error. The chain is built from TRBV6-9 and TRBJ2-7; D is possibly TRBD2 (5 bases). This CDR3 contains 15 residues. Germline V gives CDR1 MNHGY, CDR2 SVAAGI. The CDR3 DNA sequence: TGTGTCAGCAGTTACGAGGACGGAGGAACCTACGAGCAGTACTTC. Residues: CVSSYEDGGTYEQYF.

As regards this clonotype: A much larger clone differs by one base, so this may be a read error. CDR3 DNA sequence: TGCAGTGCTAGACTGGGCTCTGGAAACACCATATATTTT. Its translation is CSARLGSGNTIYF. The chain combines TRBV20-1 with TRBJ1-3, with no clear D. Trimming took off 2 bases at V and 0 bases at J, with 5 bases between the two ends. The CDR3 length is 13 residues. CDR1 and CDR2 (germline): DFQATT, SNEGSKA (reference sequence).

The chain combines TRBV30 with TRBJ2-1; TRBD2 aligns across 14 bases. CDR3 length equals 15 residues. Germline CDR1 GTSNPN, CDR2 SVGIG (reference sequence). Trimming removed 0 bases from V and 7 bases from J; junction bases left unmatched: 2. This chain's CDR3 is CAWSVGTSGRNEQFF. The CDR3 nucleotides are TGTGCCTGGAGTGTAGGGACTAGCGGGAGAAATGAGCAGTTCTTC.

As to this clonotype: This may be a read error: a much more frequent sequence differs by one nucleotide. The rearrangement uses TRBV29-1 and TRBJ2-1; 11 bases line up with TRBD2. The V gene end was trimmed by 5 bases and the J gene end by 3 bases; junction bases not matched to a gene: 9. Germline CDR1 and CDR2: SQVTM and ANQGSEA. The CDR3 covers 16 residues. The CDR3 reads CSVSPGGLADYNEQFF. The CDR3 DNA reads TGCAGCGTTTCCCCAGGGGGACTAGCGGACTACAATGAGCAGTTCTTC.

This clonotype is termed medium-sized. The chain recombines TRBV15 with TRBJ2-7, with TRBD2 identical over 8 bases. The CDR3 runs 15 residues. Germline CDR1 LNHNV, CDR2 YYDKDF (reference sequence). Trimming removed 0 bases from V and 3 bases from J; junction bases left unmatched: 4. The CDR3: CATSRETSGSYEQYF. In DNA, the CDR3 is TGTGCCACCAGCAGAGAGACGAGCGGGAGCTACGAGCAGTACTTC.

By its share, this clonotype is medium-sized. The gene calls are TRBV12-3 or TRBV12-4 and TRBJ2-1; unclear D gene. This CDR3 is 13 amino acids long. V was pared by 5 bases and J by 6 bases, with 11 bases between. The CDR3 reads CASSLLAVNEQFF. The CDR3 DNA is TGTGCCAGCAGTCTATTGGCAGTCAATGAGCAGTTCTTC.

By share, this clonotype counts as medium-sized. The rearrangement joins TRBV18 to TRBJ2-4, with 13 bases identical to TRBD2. J was trimmed by 8 bases and V by 1 base; bases with no gene match: 2. The germline V gene encodes CDR1 KGHSH and CDR2 LQKENI. The CDR3 totals 15 residues. CDR3 DNA: TGTGCCAGCTCACCACGGACTAGCGGGAGAGACATTCAGTACTTC. This translates into CASSPRTSGRDIQYF.

A note on this clonotype: A much larger clone is a single base away; this may be a read error. CDR3 in amino acids: CAIRSRTGWSYEQYF. As DNA, the CDR3 is TGTGCCATCAGGTCTAGGACAGGGTGGTCCTACGAGCAGTACTTC. The V gene is TRBV6-1, the J gene TRBJ2-7, with 8 bases lining up with TRBD1. V trimming: 10 bases; J trimming: 1 base; junction bases outside the gene matches: 12. The CDR3 is 15 residues long. Germline V gene sequence: CDR1 MNHNS, CDR2 SASEGT.

This clonotype was counted between two and nine times. CDR3 loop: CASSGQLARRGDRNEQFF. Here the CDR3 DNA reads TGTGCCAGCTCAGGTCAACTAGCGAGGAGAGGGGACCGCAATGAGCAGTTCTTC. This chain uses TRBV6-2 or TRBV6-3 with TRBJ2-1, with TRBD2 identical over 7 bases. V shed 8 bases and J 6 bases; nucleotides not matched to a gene: 22. The CDR3 is made up of 18 amino acids. Per the germline V gene, CDR1 is MNHEY and CDR2 is SVGEGT.

The chain links TRBV4-3 to TRBJ2-3; 10 bases align to TRBD2. Germline CDR1 is LGHNA and CDR2 is YSLEER. V shed 0 bases and J 3 bases; nucleotides not matched to a gene: 3. The length of the CDR3 is 16 residues. CDR3 protein: CASSQELAGVTDTQYF. DNA of the CDR3: TGCGCCAGCAGCCAAGAGCTAGCGGGAGTGACAGATACGCAGTATTTT.

This clonotype was picked up many times. The CDR3 DNA sequence: TGCGCCAGCAGCTTGGCGCGGGACAGTATCAATGGCTACACCTTC. Residues: CASSLARDSINGYTF. This sequence joins TRBV5-1 and TRBJ1-2, with TRBD1 matching 7 bases. With V trimmed by 0 bases and J by 6 bases, 8 bases remained unmatched. There are 15 residues in the CDR3. Germline V lookup: CDR1 SGHRS, CDR2 YFSETQ. The full variable domain, with the rest looked up from reference TRBV5-1 and TRBJ1-2, is KAGVTQTPRYLIKTRGQQVTLSCSPISGHRSVSWYQQTPGQGLQFLFEYFSETQRNKGNFPGRFSGRQFSNSRSEMNVSTLELGDSALYLCASSLARDSINGYTFGSGTRLTVV.

The chain has TRBV6-5 and TRBJ2-1; D is unresolved. This CDR3 contains 11 residues. CDR1 MNHEY and CDR2 SVGAGI come from the germline V gene. V lost 2 bases and J 5 bases, leaving 1 base between the germline ends. This CDR3 reads CASSYDNEQFF. Here the CDR3 DNA reads TGTGCCAGCAGTTACGACAATGAGCAGTTCTTC.

This clonotype is labeled medium-sized (0.01 to 0.1%). The J gene is TRBJ2-7, the V gene TRBV7-3, with 8 bases that match TRBD1. Germline assignment: CDR1 SGHTA and CDR2 FQGTGA. The V and J ends lost 5 bases and 4 bases, in that order; junction bases with no gene match: 10. The CDR3 has 15 residues. The CDR3 DNA follows: TGTGCCAGCAGCGCCGCAGGGGGCCCCCAGTACGAGCAGTACTTC. It is translated as CASSAAGGPQYEQYF.

This clonotype was observed at least ten times. This chain uses TRBV7-9 with TRBJ2-7, with 7 bases aligning to TRBD2. The germline V gene has CDR1 SEHNR and CDR2 FQNEAQ (reference sequence). The CDR3 runs to 15 residues. The trim removed 0 bases at V and 2 bases at J, leaving 4 bases unmatched. The CDR3 reads CASSLAGGSTYEQYF. For the CDR3, the DNA is TGTGCCAGCAGCTTAGCGGGCGGGAGTACCTACGAGCAGTACTTC. The complete variable domain, with remaining parts taken from reference TRBV7-9 and TRBJ2-7, reads DTGVSQNPRHKITKRGQNVTFRCDPISEHNRLYWYRQTLGQGPEFLTYFQNEAQLEKSRLLSDRFSAERPKGSFSTLEIQRTEQGDSAMYLCASSLAGGSTYEQYFGPGTRLTVT.

This clonotype occurred many times. V and J are TRBV12-3 or TRBV12-4 and TRBJ1-2; 9 bases agree with TRBD1. Trimming removed 6 bases from V and 8 bases from J; junction bases left unmatched: 4. The CDR3 is 12 residues long. CDR3 sequence reads: CASRRTGGGYTF. The CDR3, as DNA: TGTGCCAGCAGGAGAACAGGGGGCGGCTACACCTTC.

This clonotype was seen only a few times. The chain combines TRBV2 with TRBJ2-4; D may match TRBD1 or TRBD2 (7 bases each). The CDR3 has 17 amino acids. Germline V gives CDR1 SNHLY, CDR2 FYNNEI. The ends were cut back, 2 bases at V and 4 bases at J, with 18 bases in the middle. CDR3 in amino acids: CASSERGLADLKNIQYF. CDR3 sequence (DNA): TGTGCCAGCAGTGAAAGGGGGCTAGCGGATTTAAAAAACATTCAGTACTTC.

This clonotype was detected ten times or more. CDR3 sequence reads: CASRGLNTGELFF. The DNA of the CDR3 is TGTGCCAGCAGGGGACTTAACACCGGGGAGCTGTTTTTT. V gene TRBV27 combines with J gene TRBJ2-2; D perhaps matches TRBD2 (6 bases). Germline V gene data show CDR1 as MNHEY and CDR2 as SMNVEV (reference sequence). The CDR3 extends over 13 amino acids. The germline V and J ends were trimmed by 6 bases and 2 bases, with 7 bases remaining between them.